The T cell receptor (beta chain) under discussion was sequenced for a study of kidney transplant recipient with SARS-CoV-2 infection. The CDR3 covers 15 residues. The V gene's germline CDR1 is SGHDN and CDR2 FVKESK. A single record per CDR3 protein comes from TCRdb applying MiXCR to the reads. The repertoire holds approximately 240,000 distinct CDR3 sequences, with around 26% as singletons. Regarding this clonotype: This clone may be a read error of a much larger clone one base away.

Sequencing used a blood sample, obtained at baseline and on day 111 from a kidney transplant recipient. The origin of this receptor is a male patient between 25 and 39 years old who had COVID-19 and was a kidney transplant recipient. Some of the T cells may derive from the graft donor. The chain joins TRBV14 to TRBJ2-2; maybe TRBD1 (5 bases). The CDR3 region has the DNA TGTGCCAGCGGCCAAATGCCTCAAGGGGCCGGGGAGCTGTTTTTT. This translates into CASGQMPQGAGELFF.